The rows below give T cell receptor beta chains drawn from one sample of a study of shared clonotypes between healthy human individuals. Here immunoSEQ multiplex PCR was the method, and the copy in TCRdb shows in-frame clones only, minus some. There are millions of clones in the sample; roughly 96% occur only once, and 0.13% lies in the top ten. The sample was naive CD4+ T cells sorted from blood. The receptor source for this set is a man between 18 and 35 years old in good health. Each CDR3 is given with its conserved first and last residue. The D gene is left open where the match is weak. Some rows have no size entry. The others give once, few or many, or a class for an expanded clone.

v_gene,len,j_gene,d_gene,abundance,CDR3aa,CDR3nt
TRBV4-3,15,TRBJ2-3,-,-,CASSQYRGTTDTQYF,TGCGCCAGCAGCCAGTACCGAGGGACCACAGATACGCAGTATTTT
TRBV6-5,12,TRBJ2-7,TRBD1,-,CASWDRGYEQYF,TGTGCCAGCTGGGACAGGGGGTACGAGCAGTACTTC
TRBV6-1,13,TRBJ1-3,-,-,CASSDWGGNTIYF,TGTGCCAGCAGTGACTGGGGAGGGAACACCATATATTTT
TRBV5-4,15,TRBJ1-1,-,-,CASSRAGVKNTEAFF,TGTGCCAGCAGCCGGGCGGGGGTAAAGAACACTGAAGCTTTCTTT
TRBV14,13,TRBJ2-3,-,-,CASSPKGADTQYF,TGTGCCAGCAGCCCCAAGGGAGCAGATACGCAGTATTTT
TRBV30,12,TRBJ1-5,-,-,CAWSTNNQPQHF,TGTGCCTGGAGTACAAACAATCAGCCCCAGCATTTT
TRBV28,15,TRBJ2-7,TRBD1,-,CASRYRDRGSVEQYF,TGTGCCAGCAGGTATAGGGACAGGGGGTCGGTCGAGCAGTACTTC
TRBV28,14,TRBJ1-5,-,-,CASSRPGGRQPQHF,TGTGCCAGCAGCCGCCCGGGAGGGCGGCAGCCCCAGCATTTT
TRBV18,16,TRBJ1-4,-,-,CASSPIGGQGDEKLFF,TGTGCCAGCTCACCAATCGGTGGGCAGGGAGATGAAAAACTGTTTTTT
TRBV28,14,TRBJ2-2,-,-,CASSSTGGAGELFF,TGTGCCAGCAGTTCGACAGGTGGGGCCGGGGAGCTGTTTTTT
TRBV10-2,14,TRBJ2-1,TRBD2,-,CASSLAGGYNEQFF,TGCGCCAGCAGTTTAGCGGGGGGGTACAATGAGCAGTTCTTC
TRBV7-9,13,TRBJ2-7,-,-,CASSETRTYEQYF,TGTGCCAGCAGCGAGACTAGAACCTACGAGCAGTACTTC
TRBV5-4,15,TRBJ1-2,TRBD1,once,CASSFSGTGTGGYTF,TGTGCCAGCAGTTTTTCGGGGACAGGGACGGGGGGCTACACCTTC
TRBV9,15,TRBJ2-7,TRBD1,-,CASSASGQGSLEQYF,TGTGCCAGCAGCGCCTCGGGACAGGGGTCTCTCGAGCAGTACTTC
TRBV27,15,TRBJ2-1,-,-,CASSLEGRAIDEQFF,TGTGCCAGCAGTTTGGAGGGCAGGGCTATCGATGAGCAGTTCTTC
TRBV6-5,13,TRBJ2-6,-,-,CATTFSGANVLTF,TGTGCCACCACTTTCTCTGGGGCCAACGTCCTGACTTTC
TRBV21-1,17,TRBJ2-6,-,-,CASSKDRKDSGANVLTF,TGTGCCAGCAGCAAGGACAGGAAAGACTCTGGGGCCAACGTCCTGACTTTC
TRBV19,14,TRBJ2-7,TRBD1,-,CASSTETGPYEQYF,TGTGCCAGTAGTACCGAGACAGGGCCCTACGAGCAGTACTTC
TRBV5-8,14,TRBJ2-5,-,-,CASLAGRGRETQYF,TGTGCCAGCCTCGCAGGCCGGGGAAGGGAGACCCAGTACTTC
TRBV19,14,TRBJ1-6,-,-,CASSIERRTSPLHF,TGTGCCAGTAGTATAGAGCGCAGAACTTCACCCCTCCACTTT
TRBV30,13,TRBJ2-7,-,once,CAWSGDYSYEQYF,TGTGCCTGGAGCGGGGATTATTCCTACGAGCAGTACTTC
TRBV6-5,14,TRBJ2-7,TRBD2,-,CASHTAGEPLEQYF,TGTGCCAGCCATACGGCGGGAGAGCCTCTCGAGCAGTACTTC
TRBV6-1,14,TRBJ1-2,-,once,CASSETRTFYGYTF,TGTGCCAGCAGTGAGACCCGGACCTTCTATGGCTACACCTTC
TRBV19,15,TRBJ2-3,-,-,CASSPRLSGTDTQYF,TGTGCCAGTAGCCCCCGGCTTTCGGGGACGGATACGCAGTATTTT
TRBV19,17,TRBJ2-7,TRBD2,-,CASTPEAGTSGSYEQYF,TGTGCCAGTACTCCAGAGGCGGGGACTAGCGGCTCCTACGAGCAGTACTTC
TRBV20-1,10,TRBJ1-1,-,-,CSARATEAFF,TGCAGTGCTAGAGCCACTGAAGCTTTCTTT
TRBV6-5,15,TRBJ1-2,TRBD1,once,CASGRQGLGFGGYTF,TGTGCCAGCGGTCGACAGGGGCTTGGATTCGGGGGCTACACCTTC
TRBV10-3,17,TRBJ2-1,TRBD1,-,CAISESTAGQGFGEQFF,TGTGCCATCAGTGAGTCGACTGCGGGACAGGGGTTTGGTGAGCAGTTCTTC
TRBV30,14,TRBJ2-7,-,-,CAWSENRVYYEQYF,TGTGCCTGGAGTGAGAACCGAGTCTACTACGAGCAGTACTTC
TRBV4-3,15,TRBJ2-7,TRBD1,once,CASSQEGTAFYEQYF,TGCGCCAGCAGCCAAGAAGGGACAGCATTCTACGAGCAGTACTTC
TRBV5-1,14,TRBJ2-2,-,once,CASSFDATPGELFF,TGCGCCAGCAGCTTTGACGCGACTCCCGGGGAGCTGTTTTTT
TRBV9,16,TRBJ2-2,TRBD1,-,CASSNNRGRYTGELFF,TGTGCCAGCAGCAATAACAGGGGACGGTACACCGGGGAGCTGTTTTTT
TRBV10-1,13,TRBJ1-6,-,-,CASSPDPNSPLHF,TGCGCCAGCAGTCCCGACCCCAATTCACCCCTCCACTTT
TRBV5-1,14,TRBJ2-2,TRBD1,-,CASSSTGVTGELFF,TGCGCCAGCAGCTCCACAGGGGTCACCGGGGAGCTGTTTTTT
TRBV6-5,15,TRBJ1-3,-,-,CASTVTPSSGNTIYF,TGTGCCAGCACAGTTACCCCCAGCTCTGGAAACACCATATATTTT
TRBV5-1,15,TRBJ2-1,-,-,CASSSDGSSYNEQFF,TGCGCCAGCAGCTCGGACGGTAGCTCCTACAATGAGCAGTTCTTC
TRBV9,15,TRBJ1-3,-,-,CASSPSGASGNTIYF,TGTGCCAGCAGCCCATCAGGGGCATCAGGAAACACCATATATTTT
TRBV28,15,TRBJ2-2,TRBD2,-,CASRTGGGSPGELFF,TGTGCCAGCAGAACCGGCGGGGGGAGCCCCGGGGAGCTGTTTTTT
TRBV11-3,16,TRBJ2-1,TRBD2,-,CASSSRTSGIANEQFF,TGTGCCAGCAGCTCTAGGACTAGCGGGATTGCCAATGAGCAGTTCTTC
TRBV6-5,14,TRBJ2-4,TRBD1,-,CASRSGQGVNIQYF,TGTGCCAGCAGATCAGGACAGGGCGTAAACATTCAGTACTTC
TRBV7-6,15,TRBJ1-1,-,-,CASSPSGGMNTEAFF,TGTGCCAGCAGCCCATCCGGGGGAATGAACACTGAAGCTTTCTTT
TRBV28,15,TRBJ1-4,-,-,CASSLRQATNEKLFF,TGTGCCAGCAGTCTACGACAGGCAACTAATGAAAAACTGTTTTTT
TRBV10-3,15,TRBJ1-6,-,-,CAISDREGTNSPLHF,TGTGCCATCAGTGATAGGGAGGGGACTAATTCACCCCTCCACTTT
TRBV6-5,15,TRBJ1-6,TRBD1,-,CASSRRGTENSPLHF,TGTGCCAGCAGCCGGAGGGGGACAGAGAATTCACCCCTCCACTTT
TRBV5-1,12,TRBJ1-2,-,-,CASSPANYGYTF,TGCGCCAGCAGCCCAGCCAACTATGGCTACACCTTC
TRBV5-3,15,TRBJ2-7,TRBD2,-,CARSSLAGPLRDQYF,TGTGCCAGAAGCTCCCTAGCGGGACCCCTACGGGATCAGTACTTC
TRBV6-1,16,TRBJ1-5,-,-,CASSELLSGDGQPQHF,TGTGCCAGCAGTGAACTCCTCTCGGGGGATGGTCAGCCCCAGCATTTT
TRBV5-8,14,TRBJ1-2,-,-,CASSQGSGNYGYTF,TGTGCCAGCAGCCAAGGGAGCGGGAACTATGGCTACACCTTC